The text below deals with one TCR beta chain. Its antigen is unknown. This specimen belongs to a study of OX40 agonist ivuxolimab in advanced cancers. About the research overall: Ivuxolimab doses were 0.01, 0.1, 0.3, 1.5, 3 or 10 mg/kg every 2 weeks. Study-level points and caveats: At 0.1 to 3.0 mg/kg and by week 6, CD4+ and CD8+ T cells in the blood had expanded clonally. The study did not work out the antigen specificity of the expanded peripheral T cells.

The V and J ends lost 4 bases and 4 bases respectively, with 13 bases between them. Germline V gene sequence: CDR1 LNHDA, CDR2 SQIVND (reference sequence). The CDR3 has 14 amino acids. Anyone with autoimmune disease history or systemic immunosuppression was excluded. The method was immunoSEQ multiplex PCR; TCRdb's version includes in-frame clones alone and lacks a portion of them. The sample shows about 94,000 clones, roughly 91% of them seen only once. The clonotype originates from an adult with an advanced solid tumor such as melanoma, head and neck, liver or kidney cancer. J is TRBJ1-1 and V is TRBV19, with D possibly matching TRBD1 (5 bases). This sample comprised CD4+ or CD8+ T cells sorted from blood, obtained in a trial of the OX40 agonist ivuxolimab. CDR3 in amino acids: CASSTAGPGTEAFF. As DNA, the CDR3 is TGTGCCAGTAGTACGGCGGGACCGGGCACTGAAGCTTTCTTT.